This T cell receptor (beta chain) was captured in a study of blood T cells in healthy people across ages. This clonotype was counted only a few times. Germline loops: CDR1 SGDLS, CDR2 YYNGEE. The CDR3 is 15 amino acids. Deletions cut 0 bases from V and 1 base from J, with 10 bases between. Through a sample-barcoded 5' primer and a J-beta primer mix, a second PCR was run for about 6 to 12 cycles. Sequencing of every sample gave 2.5 million or more CDR3-containing paired-end reads. TCRdb re-analysed the 5' RACE reads in MiXCR, keeping a single row per CDR3 protein. The sample records about 570,000 distinct CDR3 sequences, 25% to 30% being singletons.

This clonotype originated in a woman between 70 and 85 years old in good health. The chain is built from TRBV9 and TRBJ2-5, with D possibly called TRBD1 or TRBD2 (5 bases each). Sequencing was done on a sample of blood. In DNA, the CDR3 is TGTGCCAGCAGCGTAGTTCCAGGGACCCAAGAGACCCAGTACTTC. Translated: CASSVVPGTQETQYF.